These 18 T cell receptor beta chains were sequenced from one sample in a study of blood T cell repertoires in COVID-19. Clones were sequenced by immunoSEQ multiplex PCR, and TCRdb holds only the in-frame ones, with some missing. The repertoire includes about 120,000 clones, around 87% of them detected once, and 30% sits in the top ten. The sample was peripheral blood. Receptor source: an older woman with acute or convalescent COVID-19.

The chain recombines TRBV21-1 with TRBJ2-2; TRBD1, the D gene given by the table, was not confirmed from the DNA. TRBV21-1 is a pseudogene. The CDR3 has 16 amino acids. The CDR3 DNA is TGTGCCAGCAGCGTGGGGCAGCTCACTAACACCGGGGAGCTGTTTTTT. It yields the protein CASSVGQLTNTGELFF.

The chain recombines TRBV7-2 with TRBJ2-1, with 12 bases fitting TRBD2. The length of the CDR3 is 16 residues. Trimming took 5 bases from V and 9 from J; bases not matched to a gene: 11. Germline lookup yields CDR1 SGHTA and CDR2 FQGNSA. The CDR3 protein is CASSLYGLAGRREQFF. The CDR3 DNA follows: TGTGCCAGCAGCCTATACGGACTAGCGGGGCGGCGTGAGCAGTTCTTC. The variable domain in full, completed from reference TRBV7-2 and TRBJ2-1, reads GAGVSQSPSNKVTEKGKDVELRCDPISGHTALYWYRQSLGQGLEFLIYFQGNSAPDKSGLPSDRFSAERTGGSVSTLTIQRTQQEDSAVYLCASSLYGLAGRREQFFGPGTRLTVL.

V is TRBV2 and J is TRBJ2-5, with a possible D match to TRBD2 (6 bases). CDR1 and CDR2 from the germline V gene are SNHLY and FYNNEI. The CDR3 extends over 16 amino acids. Between the trimmed V and J ends, which lost 7 bases and 4 bases, there was a span of 22 bases. The CDR3 DNA follows: TGTGCCAGCACGAGGCGGGCTGTAGGAGGGGTAGAGACCCAGTACTTC. This encodes CASTRRAVGGVETQYF.

V gene TRBV27 combines with J gene TRBJ2-1, with 10 bases aligning to TRBD2. Germline V gene data show CDR1 as MNHEY and CDR2 as SMNVEV (reference sequence). The CDR3 has 13 residues. Trimming cost V 7 bases and J 8 bases; bases outside gene matches: 5. For the CDR3, the DNA is TGTGCCAGCACAGCGGGGGGGATAGATGAGCAGTTCTTC. This sequence encodes CASTAGGIDEQFF.

The V call is TRBV3-1 (or the pseudogene TRBV3-2), the J call TRBJ1-2; D unresolved. Trimming removed 1 base at V and 3 bases at J, with 9 bases between. The germline CDR1 and CDR2 sequences are LGHDT and YNNKEL (reference sequence). The CDR3 sequence is 14 residues long. The CDR3, as DNA: TGTGCCAGCAGCCAAGCCTTCTCGGACTATGGCTACACCTTC. This codes for CASSQAFSDYGYTF.

The V and J genes are TRBV19 and TRBJ1-1; D unresolved. Per germline, CDR1 LNHDA and CDR2 SQIVND (reference sequence). The CDR3 totals 15 residues. Trimming stripped 5 bases from V and 4 bases from J, with 17 bases between. The CDR3, as DNA: TGTGCCAGTAGTGATTCGAGGAAACAAGTCACTGAAGCTTTCTTT. Translation gives CASSDSRKQVTEAFF.

The V gene is TRBV29-1, the J gene TRBJ2-5, with TRBD1 matching over 7 bases. Per the germline V gene, CDR1 is SQVTM and CDR2 is ANQGSEA. With V trimmed by 7 bases and J by 1 base, 6 bases remained unmatched. The CDR3 runs 13 residues. The CDR3 DNA reads as TGCAGCGCCAACAGGGGATTCCAAGAGACCCAGTACTTC. As protein: CSANRGFQETQYF.

This clone was found a few times. The chain combines TRBV11-2 with TRBJ2-3, with 8 nucleotides matching TRBD2. This CDR3 is built from 13 residues. With 8 bases clipped from V and 0 bases from J, the junction kept 1 base outside the gene matches. Germline assignment: CDR1 SGHAT and CDR2 FQNNGV. This chain's CDR3 is CASAGGSTDTQYF. The CDR3 coding sequence is TGTGCCAGCGCGGGGGGTAGCACAGATACGCAGTATTTT. Based on the CDR3 plus reference TRBV11-2 and TRBJ2-3, the full variable domain is EAGVAQSPRYKIIEKRQSVAFWCNPISGHATLYWYQQILGQGPKLLIQFQNNGVVDDSQLPKDRFSAERLKGVDSTLKIQPAKLEDSAVYLCASAGGSTDTQYFGPGTRLTVL.

This sequence joins TRBV5-6 and TRBJ1-2, with 11 bases aligning to TRBD1. Losses at the gene ends were 4 bases for V and 9 bases for J; bases not matched to a gene: 11. Looked up from germline, CDR1 is SGHDT and CDR2 is YYEEEE. This CDR3 contains 15 residues. This CDR3 reads CASSAGTGGRSSYTF. DNA of the CDR3: TGTGCCAGCAGCGCGGGGACAGGGGGTCGATCCAGCTACACCTTC.

The CDR3 spells CASRGTGDNYGYTF. CDR3 bases: TGTGCCAGCAGGGGGACAGGGGACAACTATGGCTACACCTTC. The chain combines TRBV6-5 with TRBJ1-2; TRBD1 matches at 10 bases. CDR1 is MNHEY, CDR2 SVGAGI, per germline. This CDR3 comprises 14 residues. J gave up 2 bases and V 6 bases, and 3 bases lay outside the gene matches.

The chain is built from TRBV9 and TRBJ2-3, with D possibly matching TRBD1 (5 bases). The germline V gene has CDR1 SGDLS and CDR2 YYNGEE. CDR3 length: 15 residues. V was clipped by 1 base and J by 1 base, with 10 bases between them. CDR3 region: CASSVMWGRTDTQYF. CDR3 DNA: TGTGCCAGCAGCGTAATGTGGGGCCGCACAGATACGCAGTATTTT.

This sequence joins TRBV5-1 and TRBJ1-1, with a possible D match to TRBD1 (5 bases). CDR3 length: 14 residues. CDR1 and CDR2 (germline): SGHRS, YFSETQ. V was cut by 4 bases and J by 5 bases, with 15 bases left in between. CDR3 protein: CASSPQGGDTEAFF. CDR3 coding DNA: TGCGCCAGCAGCCCGCAGGGTGGCGATACTGAAGCTTTCTTT.

V gene TRBV5-1 combines with J gene TRBJ2-2; D unclear. Germline CDR1 SGHRS, CDR2 YFSETQ. V was shortened by 0 bases and J by 5 bases, with 5 bases between the two germline ends. This CDR3 has 13 amino acids. The CDR3 DNA reads as TGCGCCAGCAGCTTGGGGCAGACCGGGGAGCTGTTTTTT. It codes for CASSLGQTGELFF.

This chain joins TRBV2 and TRBJ2-1; TRBD2 matches at 9 bases. The J segment lost 8 bases and the V segment lost 6 bases, leaving 8 bases of the junction unmatched. From germline, CDR1 is SNHLY and CDR2 FYNNEI. The CDR3 is made up of 14 amino acids. Here the CDR3 DNA reads TGTGCCAGCAGGGGACTAGCTGATTTGGATGAGCAGTTCTTC. Amino acid sequence: CASRGLADLDEQFF.

This chain links TRBV7-8 with TRBJ2-1; 10 positions agree with TRBD2. V lost 1 base, J lost 4 bases, and 10 bases stayed unmatched. This CDR3 region has 18 residues. The germline CDR1 and CDR2 sequences are SGHVS and FQNEAQ. CDR3 amino acids: CASSLVGLSAGGYNEQFF. The DNA for the CDR3 is TGTGCCAGCAGCTTAGTGGGGCTGTCAGCGGGGGGGTACAATGAGCAGTTCTTC.

This clone was observed a single time. V gene TRBV11-2 combines with J gene TRBJ1-4, with TRBD1 as a possible D gene (6 bases). V lost 2 bases and J lost 8, with 15 bases in between. Per germline, CDR1 SGHAT and CDR2 FQNNGV. The CDR3 is 15 residues long. The CDR3 region is CASSLTSNREEKLFF. CDR3 nucleotide sequence: TGTGCCAGCAGCTTAACCTCAAACAGGGAGGAAAAACTGTTTTTT.

V and J are TRBV5-4 and TRBJ2-5; 12 bases map to TRBD2. J lost 5 bases, V lost 4 bases, and 6 bases had no gene match. The CDR3 has 15 amino acids. From germline, CDR1 is SGHNT and CDR2 YYREEE (reference sequence). CDR3 amino acids: CASSTSSGGEETQYF. In DNA form, the CDR3 reads TGTGCCAGCAGCACTTCTAGCGGGGGGGAGGAGACCCAGTACTTC.

This clone was recorded once. The rearrangement joins TRBV9 to TRBJ2-1; D is unresolved. There are 13 residues in the CDR3. V was trimmed by 0 bases and J by 4 bases, leaving 5 bases between them. In germline, CDR1 is SGDLS, CDR2 YYNGEE. As DNA, the CDR3 is TGTGCCAGCAGCGTAGACTTATACAATGAGCAGTTCTTC. Translated, it gives CASSVDLYNEQFF.